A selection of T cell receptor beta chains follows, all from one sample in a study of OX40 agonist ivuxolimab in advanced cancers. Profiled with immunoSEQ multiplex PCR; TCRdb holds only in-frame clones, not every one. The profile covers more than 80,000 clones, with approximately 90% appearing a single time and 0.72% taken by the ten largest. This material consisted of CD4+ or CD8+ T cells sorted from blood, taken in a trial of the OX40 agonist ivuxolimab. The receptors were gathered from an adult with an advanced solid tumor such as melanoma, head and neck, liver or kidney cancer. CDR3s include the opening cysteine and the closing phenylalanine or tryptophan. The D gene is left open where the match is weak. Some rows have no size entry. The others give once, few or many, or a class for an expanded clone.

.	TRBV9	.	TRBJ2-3	CASRAPGTDTQYF	TGTGCCAGCAGGGCCCCGGGGACAGATACGCAGTATTTT
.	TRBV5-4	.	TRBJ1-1	CASRPQGGHTEAFF	TGTGCCAGCAGACCTCAGGGAGGGCACACTGAAGCTTTCTTT
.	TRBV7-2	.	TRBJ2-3	CASSLSAGDTQYF	TGTGCCAGCAGCTTATCTGCGGGAGATACGCAGTATTTT
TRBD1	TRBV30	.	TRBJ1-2	CAWTRQGTPRGYTF	TGTGCCTGGACTCGACAGGGGACCCCTCGTGGCTACACCTTC
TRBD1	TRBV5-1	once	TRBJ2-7	CASSRQGPYEQYF	TGCGCCAGCAGCCGACAGGGGCCCTACGAGCAGTACTTC
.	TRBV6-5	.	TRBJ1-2	CASSYGPPGGYTF	TGTGCCAGCAGTTACGGGCCCCCTGGAGGCTACACCTTC
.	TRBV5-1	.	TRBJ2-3	CASSLSGRTTDTQYF	TGCGCCAGCAGCTTGTCCGGGCGGACCACAGATACGCAGTATTTT
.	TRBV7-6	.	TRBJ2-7	CASSLGRDPYEQYF	TGTGCCAGCAGCTTGGGCAGGGACCCCTACGAGCAGTACTTC
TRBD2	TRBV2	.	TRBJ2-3	CASTTIGGATDTQYF	TGTGCCAGCACAACGATCGGGGGGGCCACCGATACGCAGTATTTT
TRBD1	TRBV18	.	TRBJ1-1	CASSRDRAVNTEAFF	TGTGCCAGCTCACGGGACAGGGCCGTGAACACTGAAGCTTTCTTT
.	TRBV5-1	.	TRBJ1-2	CASSSGTANYGYTF	TGCGCCAGCAGCTCTGGGACCGCTAACTATGGCTACACCTTC
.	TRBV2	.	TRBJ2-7	CASHEAYEQYF	TGTGCCAGCCACGAGGCCTACGAGCAGTACTTC
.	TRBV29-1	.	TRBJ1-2	CSVVIPGPWGYTF	TGCAGCGTCGTGATACCAGGGCCCTGGGGCTACACCTTC
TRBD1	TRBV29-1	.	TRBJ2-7	CSVYGGQGISYEQYF	TGCAGCGTTTATGGGGGACAGGGGATTTCCTACGAGCAGTACTTC
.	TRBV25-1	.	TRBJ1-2	CASSELGRGYTF	TGTGCCAGCAGTGAATTGGGGAGGGGCTACACCTTC
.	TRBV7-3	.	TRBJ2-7	CARTRRSYEQYF	TGTGCCAGGACCCGGCGGAGCTACGAGCAGTACTTC
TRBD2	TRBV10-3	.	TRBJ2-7	CAISESSGGYEQYF	TGTGCCATCAGTGAGTCGAGCGGGGGCTACGAGCAGTACTTC
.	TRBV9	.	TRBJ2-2	CASSTRRGGGTGELFF	TGTGCCAGCAGCACCCGGCGAGGGGGAGGTACCGGGGAGCTGTTTTTT
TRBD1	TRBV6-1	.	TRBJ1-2	CASSDPGRTGNYGYTF	TGTGCCAGCAGTGATCCCGGGAGGACAGGAAACTATGGCTACACCTTC
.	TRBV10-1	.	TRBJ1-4	CASSESGEVEKLFF	TGCGCCAGCAGTGAGTCCGGGGAGGTGGAAAAACTGTTTTTT
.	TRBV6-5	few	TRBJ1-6	CASSYRDANSPLHF	TGTGCCAGCAGCTACAGGGACGCCAATTCACCCCTCCACTTT
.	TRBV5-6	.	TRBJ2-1	CASSFQDRTYNEQFF	TGTGCCAGCAGCTTTCAGGACCGGACTTACAATGAGCAGTTCTTC
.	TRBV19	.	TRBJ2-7	CASSARTVSYEQYF	TGTGCCAGTAGTGCGCGGACGGTTTCCTACGAGCAGTACTTC
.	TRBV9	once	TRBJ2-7	CASSVMAFQSSYEQYF	TGTGCCAGCAGCGTGATGGCCTTCCAGAGCTCCTACGAGCAGTACTTC
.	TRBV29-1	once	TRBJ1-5	CSVAIAYNQPQHF	TGCAGCGTGGCTATAGCGTACAATCAGCCCCAGCATTTT
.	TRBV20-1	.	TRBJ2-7	CSATNRVEQYF	TGCAGTGCTACCAACAGGGTCGAGCAGTACTTC
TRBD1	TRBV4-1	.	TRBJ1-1	CASSHRTGRGTEAFF	TGCGCCAGCAGCCACCGGACAGGGCGGGGAACTGAAGCTTTCTTT
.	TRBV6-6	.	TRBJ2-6	CASSYGTGANVLTF	TGTGCCAGCAGCTACGGGACTGGGGCCAACGTCCTGACTTTC
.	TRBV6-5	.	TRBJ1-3	CASSYAPGAGGNTIYF	TGTGCCAGCAGTTATGCGCCAGGGGCAGGTGGAAACACCATATATTTT
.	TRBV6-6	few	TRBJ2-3	CASRPPGGWDTQYF	TGTGCCAGCAGACCCCCTGGCGGGTGGGATACGCAGTATTTT
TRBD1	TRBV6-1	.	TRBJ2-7	CASLTQGAGEQYF	TGTGCCAGCTTAACACAGGGGGCGGGAGAGCAGTACTTC